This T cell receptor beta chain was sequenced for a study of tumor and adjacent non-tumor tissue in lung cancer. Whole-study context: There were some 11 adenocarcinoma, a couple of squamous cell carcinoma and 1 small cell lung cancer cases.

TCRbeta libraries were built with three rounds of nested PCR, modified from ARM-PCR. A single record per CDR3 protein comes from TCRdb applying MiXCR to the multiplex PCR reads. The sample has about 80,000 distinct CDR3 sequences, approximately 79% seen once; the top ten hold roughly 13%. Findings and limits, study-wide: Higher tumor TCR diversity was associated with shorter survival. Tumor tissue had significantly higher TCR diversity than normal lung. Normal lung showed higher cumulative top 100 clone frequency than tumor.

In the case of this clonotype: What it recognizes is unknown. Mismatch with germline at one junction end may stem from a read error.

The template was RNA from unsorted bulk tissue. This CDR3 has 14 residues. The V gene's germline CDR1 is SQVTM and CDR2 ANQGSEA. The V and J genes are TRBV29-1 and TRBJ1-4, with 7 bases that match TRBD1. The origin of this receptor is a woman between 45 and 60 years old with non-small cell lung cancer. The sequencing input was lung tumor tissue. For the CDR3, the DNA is TGCGGCGCAAGCTCCCGGGACAGTAATGAAAAATTGTTTTTT. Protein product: CGASSRDSNEKLFF. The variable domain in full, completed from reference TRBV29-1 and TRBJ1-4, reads SAVISQKPSRDICQRGTSLTIQCQVDSQVTMMFWYRQQPGQSLTLIATANQGSEATYESGFVIDKFPISRPNLTFSTLTVSNMSPEDSSIYLCGASSRDSNEKLFFGSGTQLSVL.